This T cell receptor (beta chain) was observed in a study of tumor-infiltrating lymphocytes in primary liver carcinoma (dated by TCRdb to between 2016 and 2019). As for the study more broadly: Between late 2015 and March 2016, about 5 patients in China with histopathologically diagnosed primary liver carcinoma had surgical resection. Hepatocellular carcinoma (four) or combined HCC and intrahepatic cholangiocarcinoma (one) was present in the five patients, who were three men and two women aged 30 to 69 years. The five patients had tumors of stage T1-T3 N0M0, with maximum diameters ranging from 4.2 to 10 cm. Each sample produced roughly 3.65 to 7.5 million productive TCRbeta reads, and read depth showed no significant difference between tissue types. For each liver tumor, the study sampled five regions along with adjacent normal tissue and blood, and applied TCRbeta repertoire sequencing, expression microarrays and whole-exome sequencing. A total of around 35 specimens from 5 patients went through TCRbeta repertoire sequencing, namely 25 tumor regions, 5 adjacent noncancerous liver tissues and 5 peripheral blood samples. Reproducibility between technical replicate repertoires was high, with correlation coefficients above 0.98 and mean shared-clone rates roughly 0.86. The paper's findings and limits, for the study overall: The study included only four to six patients, and the authors note findings should be validated in a larger study. Only the TCR beta chain was sequenced, which likely underestimates true repertoire diversity because unpaired alpha chains were not captured. Consistent with antigen-driven expansion, pairs of tumor regions showed higher repertoire overlap (mean about 35%) than either tumor-adjacent pairs (about 17%) or tumor-blood pairs (roughly 15%). Since the samples were bulk and unsorted, there was no way to compare CD4+ and CD8+ T cell repertoires. A significantly larger repertoire fraction was made up by the top 250 clones in tumors than in blood (p = 0.039).

Starting from 450 to 500 ng total RNA, TCRbeta-specific cDNA was produced by reverse transcription with a constant-region primer and ProtoScript II reverse transcriptase. TCRbeta libraries were built with three nested multiplex PCR rounds, a slightly modified ARM-PCR procedure. Each of the first two PCR rounds ran for roughly 9 cycles using multiplex TRBV1-TRBV30 forward primers together with a Cbeta reverse primer. Sample barcodes and Illumina adapters were added in a final 25-cycle PCR using Deep VentR polymerase. Amplicons of 200-500 bp were gel-purified with a QIAquick gel extraction kit before sequencing. TCRbeta amplicons were sequenced on an Illumina HiSeq 2500 with 250-bp paired-end reads. Regarding the original processing steps: Trimmomatic v0.33 was used to quality-trim the reads, and FLASH v1.2.11 was used to merge paired reads so that full CDR3 sequences could be recovered. MiGEC v1.2.1b assigned V, D and J germline segments to the rearranged TCRbeta sequences. Clonotype statistics, along with Shannon-Wiener diversity indices, were calculated using VDJtools v1.0.0. To reduce sampling bias, subsequent analyses other than the diversity analysis used only the 250 most abundant clonotypes in each sample. Starting from the raw public reads, TCRdb applied fastp trimming at Q25, assembled clones with MiXCR and retained in-frame beta chains. CDR3 protein duplicates are merged, each entry listing the most common genes and DNA. These V and J calls are TCRdb output, not the study's own analysis. The sample contains fewer than 400,000 distinct CDR3 sequences, about 50% of them found a single time. The ten largest make up over 15% of the sample.

Blood RNA was extracted from unsorted whole blood using TRIzol reagent, and germline DNA was obtained with the DNeasy Blood & Tissue kit. Chronic HBV infection was present in the patients, and the patients were treatment-naive at sampling. Before surgery, 3.5 to 4 milliliters of peripheral blood were drawn into K2EDTA tubes. Details on this clonotype: No antigen is known for it. A read error is possible here, since a much larger clone lies one base away.

Reading from cysteine to phenylalanine, the CDR3 counts 15 amino acids. Of all the DNA, just the CDR3 is kept, 45 bases in frame from base 1. CDR1 and CDR2 (LGHNA, YNFKEQ) derive from the germline V gene. Trimming at the junction amounts to 1 base on V and 0 bases on J, and the germline ends lie 9 bases apart. This TCR was recovered from a woman aged 25 to 39 with primary liver carcinoma and hepatitis B virus infection. Recombination joined TRBV4-2 with TRBJ1-1; no D segment can be confidently identified. Sequencing was carried out using peripheral blood. CDR3 sequence: CASSQVVVMNTEAFF. The sequence in DNA is TGTGCCAGCAGCCAAGTTGTAGTTATGAACACTGAAGCTTTCTTT.